The sample holds many counts of the clone carrying this T cell receptor beta chain. Its target is not known. The CDR3 has 13 residues. Germline V gene sequence: CDR1 SEHNR, CDR2 FQNEAQ (reference sequence). V was pared by 1 base and J by 5 bases, with 7 bases between. TCRdb processed the 5' RACE reads anew with MiXCR; each CDR3 protein has one entry. Counted here are some 690,000 distinct CDR3 sequences, roughly 20% occurring once; the ten biggest clones make up approximately 4.5%. These data come from a study of identical twins. Broader study findings: Part of the zero-insertion signal could reflect confounding by invariant MAIT and iNKT cells. Cross-sectional statistics underpinned the conclusions; the same donors were not followed.

The same sample was also studied in work on T cells expressing NK-cell markers. That paper notes: The study found dominant NKG2C+ clonotypes at roughly 1.0-7.5% of CD8+ T cells in 5 or 6 donors. In several donors, dominant clonotypes made up about 28.3-65% of CD3+CD56-NKG2C+ cells.

The sequencing input was PBMCs. The sequence was obtained from a woman aged 18-35 years in good health. This rearrangement joins TRBV7-9 to TRBJ2-3; D unresolved. CDR3 sequence: CASSLDLGDTQYF. The CDR3 DNA reads as TGTGCCAGCAGCTTAGATTTAGGAGATACGCAGTATTTT.